This T cell receptor beta chain came from a study of blood T cell repertoires in COVID-19. Study-wide background: Samples representing acute and convalescent COVID-19 were sourced from the United States, Italy and Spain.

The V gene end was trimmed by 3 bases and the J gene end by 6 bases; junction bases not matched to a gene: 4. From germline, CDR1 is KGHSH and CDR2 LQKENI. The CDR3 totals 16 residues. Generated by immunoSEQ multiplex PCR, the TCRdb table keeps only in-frame clones and is missing some. Here the sample spans over 350,000 clones, 87% being singletons. Sample: PBMCs or T cells enriched from blood (not recorded which). The chain is built from TRBV18 and TRBJ1-6; 11 nucleotides line up with TRBD1. This sequence was found in a woman aged 18-30 years with acute COVID-19. CDR3 DNA: TGTGCCAGCTCACCTGAGGACAGGGGGCTTAATTCACCCCTCCACTTT. Amino acids: CASSPEDRGLNSPLHF.